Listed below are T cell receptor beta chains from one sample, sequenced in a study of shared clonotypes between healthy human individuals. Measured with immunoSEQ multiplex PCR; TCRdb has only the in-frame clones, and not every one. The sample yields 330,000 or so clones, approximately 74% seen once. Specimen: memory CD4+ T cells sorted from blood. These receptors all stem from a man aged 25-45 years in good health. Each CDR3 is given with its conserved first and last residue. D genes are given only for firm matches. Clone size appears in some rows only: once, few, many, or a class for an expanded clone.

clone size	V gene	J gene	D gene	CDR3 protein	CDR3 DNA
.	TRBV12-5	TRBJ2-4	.	CASGLARTRDNIQYF	TGTGCTAGTGGTTTGGCTCGGACCCGGGACAACATTCAGTACTTC
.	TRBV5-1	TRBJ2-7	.	CASRTAMGYEQYF	TGCGCCAGCAGGACTGCCATGGGATACGAGCAGTACTTC
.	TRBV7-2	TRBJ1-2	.	CASSRDRVGYGYTF	TGTGCCAGCAGCCGTGACAGAGTTGGGTATGGCTACACCTTC
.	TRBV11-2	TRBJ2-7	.	CASSLTDSYEQYF	TGTGCCAGCAGCTTAACCGACTCCTACGAGCAGTACTTC
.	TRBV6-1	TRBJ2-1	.	CASSEAYGRAGNEQFF	TGTGCCAGCAGTGAAGCGTACGGGAGAGCAGGCAATGAGCAGTTCTTC
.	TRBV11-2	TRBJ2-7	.	CASSGPASLEQYF	TGTGCCAGCAGCGGCCCCGCTAGTCTCGAGCAGTACTTC
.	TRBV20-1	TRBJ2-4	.	CSANTESIQYF	TGCAGTGCAAACACCGAGAGCATTCAGTACTTC
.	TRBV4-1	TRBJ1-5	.	CASSQRDISNQPQHF	TGCGCCAGCAGCCAGCGGGACATTAGCAATCAGCCCCAGCATTTT
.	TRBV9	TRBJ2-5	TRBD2	CASSGSGSYTETQYF	TGTGCCAGCAGCGGTAGCGGGAGCTACACGGAGACCCAGTACTTC
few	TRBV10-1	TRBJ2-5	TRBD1	CASGETGSETQYF	TGCGCCAGCGGGGAGACAGGGAGCGAGACCCAGTACTTC
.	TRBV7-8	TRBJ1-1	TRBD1	CASSRYRGLNTEAFF	TGTGCCAGCAGCCGCTACAGGGGGCTCAACACTGAAGCTTTCTTT
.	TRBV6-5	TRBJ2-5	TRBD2	CASSYRTSGYQETQYF	TGTGCCAGCAGTTACAGGACTAGCGGGTACCAAGAGACCCAGTACTTC
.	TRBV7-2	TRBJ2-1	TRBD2	CASSQGLAGHNEQFF	TGTGCCAGCAGCCAGGGACTAGCGGGACACAATGAGCAGTTCTTC
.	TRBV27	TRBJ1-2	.	CASSSRDGYGYTF	TGTGCCAGCAGTTCAAGGGATGGCTATGGCTACACCTTC
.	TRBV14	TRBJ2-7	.	CASSQDITGEQYF	TGTGCCAGCAGCCAAGATATCACTGGGGAGCAGTACTTC
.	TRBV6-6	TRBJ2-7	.	CASSYGDTITYEQYF	TGTGCCAGCAGTTACGGTGACACGATTACCTACGAGCAGTACTTC
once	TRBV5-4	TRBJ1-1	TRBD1	CASSPDRWGNTEAFF	TGTGCCAGCAGCCCGGACAGGTGGGGGAACACTGAAGCTTTCTTT
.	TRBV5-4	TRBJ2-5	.	CASSLAQAQETQYF	TGTGCCAGCAGCTTGGCGCAGGCCCAAGAGACCCAGTACTTC
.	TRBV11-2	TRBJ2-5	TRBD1	CASSLGTGQETQYF	TGTGCCAGCAGCCTAGGGACAGGGCAAGAGACCCAGTACTTC
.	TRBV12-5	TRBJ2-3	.	CASGLSGADTQYF	TGTGCTAGTGGTTTGTCGGGCGCAGATACGCAGTATTTT
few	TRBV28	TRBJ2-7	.	CASRSLWEQYF	TGTGCCAGCAGATCCCTTTGGGAGCAGTACTTC
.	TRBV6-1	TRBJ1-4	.	CASSEFVGQGATNEKLFF	TGTGCCAGCAGTGAATTCGTTGGGCAGGGAGCAACTAATGAAAAACTGTTTTTT
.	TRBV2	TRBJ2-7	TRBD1	CASSGQGSGEQYF	TGTGCCAGCAGCGGACAGGGTAGTGGCGAGCAGTACTTC
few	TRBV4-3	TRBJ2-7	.	CASSLLVGYEQYF	TGCGCCAGCAGCCTGTTAGTTGGCTACGAGCAGTACTTC
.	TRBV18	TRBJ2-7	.	CASSPLIIRQRDSYEQYF	TGTGCCAGCTCACCCCTAATCATCCGACAAAGGGACTCCTACGAGCAGTACTTC
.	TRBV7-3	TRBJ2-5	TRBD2	CASSPPTSPETQYF	TGTGCCAGCAGCCCCCCGACTAGCCCAGAGACCCAGTACTTC
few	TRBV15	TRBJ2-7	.	CATSRDSLLGDEQYF	TGTGCCACCAGCAGAGACAGCCTCCTAGGTGACGAGCAGTACTTC
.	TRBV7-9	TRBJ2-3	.	CASSLGPGDPGDTQYF	TGTGCCAGCAGCTTGGGCCCCGGGGACCCCGGAGATACGCAGTATTTT